This T cell receptor (beta chain) was retrieved from a study of tumor-infiltrating lymphocytes in primary liver carcinoma. The template, around 540 ng total RNA, yielded TCR beta cDNA made with a constant-region primer. For TCR beta, libraries were produced by three nested multiplex PCR rounds using slightly modified ARM-PCR. The opening two PCR rounds, 10 cycles each, paired TRBV1-TRBV30 forward primers with a C-beta reverse primer. In TCRdb, the multiplex PCR reads were re-called with MiXCR into one record per CDR3 protein. The sample yields around 330,000 distinct CDR3 sequences, 65% seen once. V was cut by 7 bases and J by 1 base, with 10 bases left in between. Germline V gives CDR1 MNHNS, CDR2 SASEGT. This CDR3 has 13 residues. Unsorted whole blood supplied the RNA, and germline DNA was extracted too.

The origin of this receptor is a man aged 35-49 years with primary liver carcinoma and hepatitis B virus infection. This chain links TRBV6-1 with TRBJ1-1; D not resolved. Specimen: peripheral blood. CDR3: CASTWDPNTEAFF. The CDR3 coding sequence is TGTGCCAGCACTTGGGATCCGAACACTGAAGCTTTCTTT.